One and the same sample provided the 17 T cell receptor beta chains below, sequenced in a study of blood T cell repertoires in COVID-19. Repertoires were generated with immunoSEQ multiplex PCR, while TCRdb's copy carries only in-frame clones and drops some. The sample holds about 160,000 clones, around four fifths seen once. The material sequenced was peripheral blood. The receptors stem from a man aged 65-85 years with acute or convalescent COVID-19.

This chain uses TRBV6-5 with TRBJ1-1; D gene unclear. Germline V lookup: CDR1 MNHEY, CDR2 SVGAGI. CDR3 length equals 14 residues. V dropped 5 bases and J dropped 1 base, with 11 bases sitting between them. The CDR3 region has the DNA TGTGCCAGCAGTCCCCTAGGTGGGAACACTGAAGCTTTCTTT. It yields the protein CASSPLGGNTEAFF.

This sequence joins TRBV29-1 and TRBJ1-1, with D uncertain. Germline lookup yields CDR1 SQVTM and CDR2 ANQGSEA. The CDR3 contains 11 residues. Trimming shortened V by 7 bases and J by 8 bases, and 14 bases separated the two germline ends. CDR3 nucleotides: TGCAGCGCCCTACCCCTACCCGAAGCTTTCTTT. As protein: CSALPLPEAFF.

This clone was counted between two and nine times. At the DNA level, this CDR3 is encoded by other sequences in the same sample as well. The CDR3 loop reads CAWRTGYEQYF. CDR3 bases: TGTGCCTGGAGAACGGGCTACGAGCAGTACTTC. The rearrangement uses TRBV30 and TRBJ2-7; D is unclear. Germline CDR1 GTSNPN, CDR2 SVGIG (reference sequence). V was cut by 3 bases and J by 3 bases, with 6 bases left in between. The CDR3 totals 11 residues.

The V call is TRBV12-3 or TRBV12-4, the J call TRBJ1-1; D unclear. The CDR3 runs 13 residues. Trimming took off 3 bases at V and 3 bases at J, with 8 bases between the two ends. This CDR3 reads CASSFSGDTEAFF. The CDR3 region has the DNA TGTGCCAGCAGTTTTTCCGGGGACACTGAAGCTTTCTTT.

CDR3 sequence (DNA): TGTGCCAGCAGTTCCGGACCGGACAGGGGCCACGAGCAGTACTTC. It yields the protein CASSSGPDRGHEQYF. The chain employs TRBV27 and TRBJ2-7, with 9 bases aligning to TRBD1. Germline loops: CDR1 MNHEY, CDR2 SMNVEV (reference sequence). The CDR3 is made up of 15 amino acids. V trimming: 4 bases; J trimming: 5 bases; junction bases outside the gene matches: 9.

The gene calls are TRBV6-6 and TRBJ2-3; no reliable D call. Looked up from germline, CDR1 is MNHNY and CDR2 is SVGAGI (reference sequence). The CDR3 covers 11 residues. Trimming stripped 10 bases from V and 1 base from J, with 6 bases between. The DNA of the CDR3 is TGTGCCACCCGGGGCACAGATACGCAGTATTTT. This codes for CATRGTDTQYF.

The J gene is TRBJ2-1, the V gene TRBV7-6; 10 bases align to TRBD2. Trimming cost V 1 base and J 6 bases; bases outside gene matches: 12. Germline assignment: CDR1 SGHVS and CDR2 FNYEAQ. This CDR3 region has 18 residues. The CDR3 loop is CASSLEGSLAGVLNEQFF. The CDR3 DNA follows: TGTGCCAGCAGCTTAGAGGGTTCGCTAGCGGGAGTGCTCAATGAGCAGTTCTTC.

As regards this clone: Different DNA sequences within this sample yield the same CDR3. The J gene is TRBJ1-3, the V gene TRBV5-1; D possibly corresponds to TRBD1 (6 bases). V shed 0 bases and J shed 2 bases, with 6 bases lying between them. CDR1 is SGHRS, CDR2 YFSETQ, per germline. The CDR3 contains 14 residues. The CDR3 sequence is CASSLDRAGNTIYF. The DNA of the CDR3 is TGCGCCAGCAGCTTGGACAGGGCTGGAAACACCATATATTTT. Together with reference TRBV5-1 and TRBJ1-3, the CDR3 gives the full variable domain: KAGVTQTPRYLIKTRGQQVTLSCSPISGHRSVSWYQQTPGQGLQFLFEYFSETQRNKGNFPGRFSGRQFSNSRSEMNVSTLELGDSALYLCASSLDRAGNTIYFGEGSWLTVV.

The chain links TRBV19 to TRBJ2-2, with a weak D call TRBD1 (7 bases). The germline V and J ends were trimmed by 10 bases and 2 bases, with 23 bases remaining between them. The germline V gene has CDR1 LNHDA and CDR2 SQIVND (reference sequence). This CDR3 has 17 amino acids. The CDR3 DNA is TGTGCCACCAGTAGTAGGGGCGGGGACAGAAACACCGGGGAGCTGTTTTTT. It is translated as CATSSRGGDRNTGELFF.

The J gene is TRBJ1-6, the V gene TRBV6-5, with D tentatively TRBD1 (5 bases). The germline gives CDR1 MNHEY, CDR2 SVGAGI. The CDR3 consists of 14 residues. Trimming took 6 bases from V and 6 from J, leaving 12 bases between them. The CDR3 nucleotides are TGTGCCAGCAGGGGGGGTCAAAGTAATTCACCCCTCCACTTT. This codes for CASRGGQSNSPLHF.

V is TRBV30 and J is TRBJ1-1, with D possibly being TRBD1 (5 bases). CDR3 length: 14 amino acids. Germline V lookup: CDR1 GTSNPN, CDR2 SVGIG (reference sequence). V was trimmed by 3 bases and J by 0 bases, leaving 11 bases between them. The CDR3 sequence: CAWSPGHMNTEAFF. CDR3 DNA sequence: TGTGCCTGGAGCCCCGGACACATGAACACTGAAGCTTTCTTT.

The table lists this clone with a count of one. This chain uses TRBV27 with TRBJ1-2; 7 nucleotides line up with TRBD1. Germline V gene data show CDR1 as MNHEY and CDR2 as SMNVEV (reference sequence). The length of the CDR3 is 13 residues. V shed 3 bases, J shed 5 bases, and the junction held 3 bases outside the gene matches. The CDR3 DNA sequence: TGTGCCAGCAGTTTTCAACAGGGGTATGGCTACACCTTC. It specifies CASSFQQGYGYTF.

This clone was counted a few times. The V call is TRBV19, the J call TRBJ1-1; 7 bases are shared with TRBD1. The V gene end was trimmed by 3 bases and the J gene end by 1 base; junction bases not matched to a gene: 5. The CDR3 has 15 residues. Germline CDR1 and CDR2: LNHDA and SQIVND (reference sequence). For the CDR3, the DNA is TGTGCCAGTAGTATGACAGGGCTTGGGAACACTGAAGCTTTCTTT. As protein: CASSMTGLGNTEAFF.

The chain is built from TRBV6-5 and TRBJ1-2; D is possibly TRBD1 (5 bases). The germline V gene has CDR1 MNHEY and CDR2 SVGAGI. Trimming removed 7 bases at V and 2 bases at J, with 14 bases between. This CDR3 is built from 14 residues. The CDR3: CASTGGGTNYGYTF. As DNA, the CDR3 is TGTGCCAGCACCGGGGGGGGAACCAACTATGGCTACACCTTC.

A single count supports this clone. V gene TRBV28 combines with J gene TRBJ1-1; 9 bases align to TRBD1. The CDR3 sequence is 16 residues long. Trimming removed 5 bases from V and 5 bases from J; junction bases left unmatched: 12. Germline V lookup: CDR1 MDHEN, CDR2 SYDVKM. The CDR3 nucleotides read TGTGCCAGCAGTCGAACAGGGGGCGCCGGGAGGACTGAAGCTTTCTTT. This gives the protein CASSRTGGAGRTEAFF.

V usage is TRBV7-2 and J usage is TRBJ2-5, with a tentative D call TRBD2 (5 bases). This CDR3 has 14 residues. Trimming left V 1 base short and J 6 bases short, with 12 bases between. Germline V CDR1 and CDR2: SGHTA, FQGNSA. DNA for the CDR3: TGTGCCAGCAGCTTAGGAGGGTTGGATAAGACCCAGTACTTC. Its translation is CASSLGGLDKTQYF. Using reference TRBV7-2 and TRBJ2-5 for the parts outside the CDR3, the full variable domain is GAGVSQSPSNKVTEKGKDVELRCDPISGHTALYWYRQSLGQGLEFLIYFQGNSAPDKSGLPSDRFSAERTGGSVSTLTIQRTQQEDSAVYLCASSLGGLDKTQYFGPGTRLLVL.

The DNA of the CDR3 is TGTGCCAGCAGTTTCAACAGGGGGAGCAATCAGCCCCAGCATTTT. Its translation is CASSFNRGSNQPQHF. The chain has TRBV6-2 or TRBV6-3 and TRBJ1-5; the match to TRBD1 covers 8 bases. This CDR3 comprises 15 residues. CDR1 and CDR2 from the germline V gene are MNHEY and SVGEGT. J gave up 1 base and V 4 bases, and 3 bases lay outside the gene matches.